This TCR beta chain was retrieved from a study of T cell repertoires in cytomegalovirus infection. Via MiXCR, TCRdb re-called the reads, giving one row per CDR3 protein. The table has around 530,000 distinct CDR3 sequences, 16% seen once. CDR3 length: 16 residues. Trimming stripped 6 bases from V and 7 bases from J, with 19 bases between. Per germline, CDR1 SNHLY and CDR2 FYNNEI. The TCR sequence derives from a human donor in good health (CMV status not recorded). Some clones in this sample may be carry-over from other donors' samples. The sample taken for sequencing was CD8+ T cells from PBMCs. The J gene is TRBJ1-6, the V gene TRBV2; possibly TRBD1 for D (5 bases). CDR3 nucleotide sequence: TGTGCCAGCAGCTCACGGGATAGGGGAGGAAATTCACCCCTCCACTTT. This gives the protein CASSSRDRGGNSPLHF.